The source of this T cell receptor beta chain is a study of T-cell reconstitution after alpha-beta-depleted transplantation in children. General study results and limits: Hyperexpanded clones declined; after one year, newly produced T cells mostly supplied diversity.

The table lists this clonotype with many counts. Its antigen is undetermined. Unique molecular identifiers were incorporated when the TCRbeta library was constructed. TCRdb processed the PCR reads anew with MiXCR; each CDR3 protein has one entry. The sample lists 110,000 or so distinct CDR3 sequences, approximately 6.6% occurring once. This CDR3 has 15 amino acids. The V gene end was trimmed by 0 bases and the J gene end by 6 bases; junction bases not matched to a gene: 8. The germline gives CDR1 SGHTA, CDR2 FQGNSA. The sequenced sample was PBMCs, mostly from graft donor cells, obtained 360 days after TCRalphabeta/CD19-depleted stem cell transplant. J is TRBJ2-7 and V is TRBV7-2; 7 positions match TRBD1. The source is a male patient aged 2 to 9 who had a stem cell transplant for acute lymphoblastic leukemia, so the T cells may come from the graft donor. CDR3 protein: CASSLARQGAREQYF. Written as DNA, the CDR3 is TGTGCCAGCAGCTTAGCAAGACAGGGCGCACGCGAGCAGTACTTC.